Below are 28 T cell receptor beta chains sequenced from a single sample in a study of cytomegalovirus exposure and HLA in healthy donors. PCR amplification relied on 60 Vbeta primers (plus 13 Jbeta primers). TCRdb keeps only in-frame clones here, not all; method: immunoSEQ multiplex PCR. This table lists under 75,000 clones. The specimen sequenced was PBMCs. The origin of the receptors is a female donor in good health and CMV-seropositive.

CDR3 amino acids: CASSPTGYSNQPQHF. Written as DNA, the CDR3 is TGTGCCAGCAGTCCGACAGGATATAGCAATCAGCCCCAGCATTTT. J is TRBJ1-5 and V is TRBV28, with D perhaps matching TRBD1 (6 bases). Germline CDR1 is MDHEN and CDR2 is SYDVKM. The CDR3 spans 15 residues. Trimming took off 5 bases at V and 0 bases at J, with 11 bases between the two ends.

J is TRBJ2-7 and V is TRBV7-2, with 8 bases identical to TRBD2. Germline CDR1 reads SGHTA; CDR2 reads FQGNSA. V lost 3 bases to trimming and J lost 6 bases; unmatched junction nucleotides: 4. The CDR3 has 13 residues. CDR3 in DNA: TGTGCCAGCAGCTTCGGCGGGAGGCGCGAGCAGTACTTC. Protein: CASSFGGRREQYF.

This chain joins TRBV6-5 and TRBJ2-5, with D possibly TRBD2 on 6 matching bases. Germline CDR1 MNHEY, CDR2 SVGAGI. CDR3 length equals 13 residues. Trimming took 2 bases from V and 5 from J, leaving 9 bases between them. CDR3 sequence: CASSYGGVETQYF. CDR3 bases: TGTGCCAGCAGTTACGGCGGGGTGGAGACCCAGTACTTC.

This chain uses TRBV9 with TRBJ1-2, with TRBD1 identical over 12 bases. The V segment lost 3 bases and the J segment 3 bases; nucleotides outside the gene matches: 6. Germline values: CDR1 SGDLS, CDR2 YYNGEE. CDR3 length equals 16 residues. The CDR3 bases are TGTGCCAGCAGCGAGGGGGGACAGGGGGCCTACTATGGCTACACCTTC. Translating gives CASSEGGQGAYYGYTF.

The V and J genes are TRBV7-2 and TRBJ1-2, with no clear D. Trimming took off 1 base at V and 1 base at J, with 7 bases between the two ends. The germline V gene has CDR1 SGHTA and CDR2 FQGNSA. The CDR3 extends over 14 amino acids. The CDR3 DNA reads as TGTGCCAGCAGCTTAGTTCCAGATAACTATGGCTACACCTTC. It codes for CASSLVPDNYGYTF.

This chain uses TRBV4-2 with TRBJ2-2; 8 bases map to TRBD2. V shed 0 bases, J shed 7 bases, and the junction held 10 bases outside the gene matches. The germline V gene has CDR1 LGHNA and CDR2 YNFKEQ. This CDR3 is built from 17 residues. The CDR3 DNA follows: TGTGCCAGCAGCCAAGAGAACACGGGGGGGCCTGACGGGGAGCTGTTTTTT. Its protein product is CASSQENTGGPDGELFF.

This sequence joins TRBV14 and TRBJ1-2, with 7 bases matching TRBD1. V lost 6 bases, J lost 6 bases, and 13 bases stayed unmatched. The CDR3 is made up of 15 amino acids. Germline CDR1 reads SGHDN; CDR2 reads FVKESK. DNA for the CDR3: TGTGCCAGCAGTCCCGACAGGGCCCTCACGGATGGCTACACCTTC. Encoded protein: CASSPDRALTDGYTF.

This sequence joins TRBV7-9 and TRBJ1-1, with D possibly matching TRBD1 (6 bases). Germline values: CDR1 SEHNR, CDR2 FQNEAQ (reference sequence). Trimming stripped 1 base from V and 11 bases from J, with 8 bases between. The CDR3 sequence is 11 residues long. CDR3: CASSLDTGAFF. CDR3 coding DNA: TGTGCCAGCAGCTTAGACACAGGGGCTTTCTTT.

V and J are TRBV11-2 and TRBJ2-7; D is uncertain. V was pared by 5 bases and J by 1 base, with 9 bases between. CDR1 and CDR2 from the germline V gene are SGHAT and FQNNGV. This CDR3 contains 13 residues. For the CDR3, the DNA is TGTGCCAGCAGCGAGGTCCATTCCTACGAGCAGTACTTC. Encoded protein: CASSEVHSYEQYF.

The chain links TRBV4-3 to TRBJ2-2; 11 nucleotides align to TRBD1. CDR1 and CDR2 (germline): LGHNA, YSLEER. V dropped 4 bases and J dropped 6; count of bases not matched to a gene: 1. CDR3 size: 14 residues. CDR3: CASSRTGGAGELFF. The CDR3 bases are TGCGCCAGCAGCCGGACAGGGGGCGCCGGGGAGCTGTTTTTT.

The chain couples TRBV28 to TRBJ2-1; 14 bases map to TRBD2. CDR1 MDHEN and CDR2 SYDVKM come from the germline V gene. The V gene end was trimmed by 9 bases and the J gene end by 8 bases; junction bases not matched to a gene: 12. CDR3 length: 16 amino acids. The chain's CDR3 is CASILTGTSGSHEQFF. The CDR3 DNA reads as TGTGCCAGTATCCTAACTGGGACTAGCGGGAGCCATGAGCAGTTCTTC.

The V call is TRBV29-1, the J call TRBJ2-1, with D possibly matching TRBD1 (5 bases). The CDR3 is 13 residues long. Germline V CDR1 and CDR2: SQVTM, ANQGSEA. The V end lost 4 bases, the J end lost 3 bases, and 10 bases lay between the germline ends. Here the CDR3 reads CSVVGDNYNEQFF. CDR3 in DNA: TGCAGCGTTGTAGGGGATAACTACAATGAGCAGTTCTTC.

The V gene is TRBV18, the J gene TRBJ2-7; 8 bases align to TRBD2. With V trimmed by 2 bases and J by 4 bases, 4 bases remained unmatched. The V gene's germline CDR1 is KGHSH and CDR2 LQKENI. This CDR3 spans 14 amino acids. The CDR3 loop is CASSPSAGGYEQYF. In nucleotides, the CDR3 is TGTGCCAGCTCACCAAGTGCGGGGGGTTACGAGCAGTACTTC. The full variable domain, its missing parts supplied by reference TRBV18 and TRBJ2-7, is NAGVMQNPRHLVRRRGQEARLRCSPMKGHSHVYWYRQLPEEGLKFMVYLQKENIIDESGMPKERFSAEFPKEGPSILRIQQVVRGDSAAYFCASSPSAGGYEQYFGPGTRLTVT.

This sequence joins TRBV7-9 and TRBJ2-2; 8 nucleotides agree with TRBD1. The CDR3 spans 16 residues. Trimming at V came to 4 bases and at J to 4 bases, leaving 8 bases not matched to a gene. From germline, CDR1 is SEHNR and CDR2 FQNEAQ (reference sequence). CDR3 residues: CASSSGQGGPTGELFF. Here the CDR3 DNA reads TGTGCCAGCAGCTCCGGACAGGGCGGACCCACCGGGGAGCTGTTTTTT.

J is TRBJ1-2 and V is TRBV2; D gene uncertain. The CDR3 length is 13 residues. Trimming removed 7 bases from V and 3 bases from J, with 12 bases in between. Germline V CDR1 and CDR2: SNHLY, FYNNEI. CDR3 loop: CASIPGRYYGYTF. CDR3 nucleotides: TGTGCCAGCATCCCCGGGAGATACTATGGCTACACCTTC.

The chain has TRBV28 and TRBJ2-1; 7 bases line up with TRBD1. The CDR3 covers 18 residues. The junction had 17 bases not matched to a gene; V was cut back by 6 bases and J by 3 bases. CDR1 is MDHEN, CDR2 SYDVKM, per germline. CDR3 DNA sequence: TGTGCCAGCAGCCTCGACAGGGCCCCAACCCCCCTCTACAATGAGCAGTTCTTC. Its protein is CASSLDRAPTPLYNEQFF. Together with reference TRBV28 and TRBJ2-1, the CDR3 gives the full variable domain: DVKVTQSSRYLVKRTGEKVFLECVQDMDHENMFWYRQDPGLGLRLIYFSYDVKMKEKGDIPEGYSVSREKKERFSLILESASTNQTSMYLCASSLDRAPTPLYNEQFFGPGTRLTVL.

DNA for the CDR3: TGTGCCAGCAGCTTGCTTATTGACATGAACACTGAAGCTTTCTTT. Encoded protein: CASSLLIDMNTEAFF. This chain uses TRBV5-4 with TRBJ1-1; D gene uncertain. Trimming shortened V by 1 base and J by 0 bases, and 10 bases separated the two germline ends. CDR1 is SGHNT, CDR2 YYREEE, per germline (reference sequence). The CDR3 has 15 amino acids.

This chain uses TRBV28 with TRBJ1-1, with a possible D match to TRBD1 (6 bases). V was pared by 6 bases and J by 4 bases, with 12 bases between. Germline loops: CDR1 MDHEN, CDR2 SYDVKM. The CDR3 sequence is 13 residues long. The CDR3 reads CASRSQGTTEAFF. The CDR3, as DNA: TGTGCCAGCAGAAGTCAGGGGACCACTGAAGCTTTCTTT.

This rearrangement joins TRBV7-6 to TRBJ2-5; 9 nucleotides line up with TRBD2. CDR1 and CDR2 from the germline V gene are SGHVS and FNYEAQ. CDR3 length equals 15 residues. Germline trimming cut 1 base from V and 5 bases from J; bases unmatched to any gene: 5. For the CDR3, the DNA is TGTGCCAGCAGCTTAGGGGGACTAGCTGAGGAGACCCAGTACTTC. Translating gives CASSLGGLAEETQYF.

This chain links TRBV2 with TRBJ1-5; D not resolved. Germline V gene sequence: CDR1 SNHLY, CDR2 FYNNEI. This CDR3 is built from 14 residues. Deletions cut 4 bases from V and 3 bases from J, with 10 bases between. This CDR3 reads CASSAVALNQPQHF. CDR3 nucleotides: TGTGCCAGCAGTGCGGTTGCACTCAATCAGCCCCAGCATTTT.

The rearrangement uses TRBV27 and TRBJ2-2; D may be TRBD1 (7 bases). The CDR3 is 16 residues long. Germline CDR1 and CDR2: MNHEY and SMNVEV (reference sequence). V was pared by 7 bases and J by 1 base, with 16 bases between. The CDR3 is CASTFGGTVNTGELFF. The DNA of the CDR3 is TGTGCCAGCACCTTTGGGGGGACAGTGAACACCGGGGAGCTGTTTTTT.

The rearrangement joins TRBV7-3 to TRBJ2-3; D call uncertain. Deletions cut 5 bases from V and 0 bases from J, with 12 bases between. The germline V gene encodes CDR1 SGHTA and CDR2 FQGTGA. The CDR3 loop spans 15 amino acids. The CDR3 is CASSPSLLSTDTQYF. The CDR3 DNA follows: TGTGCCAGCAGCCCCTCGCTACTCAGCACAGATACGCAGTATTTT.

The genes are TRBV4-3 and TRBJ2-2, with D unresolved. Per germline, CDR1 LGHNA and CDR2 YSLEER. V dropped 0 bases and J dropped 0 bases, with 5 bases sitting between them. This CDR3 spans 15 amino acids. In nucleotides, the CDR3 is TGCGCCAGCAGCCAAGATACACCGAACACCGGGGAGCTGTTTTTT. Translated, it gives CASSQDTPNTGELFF.

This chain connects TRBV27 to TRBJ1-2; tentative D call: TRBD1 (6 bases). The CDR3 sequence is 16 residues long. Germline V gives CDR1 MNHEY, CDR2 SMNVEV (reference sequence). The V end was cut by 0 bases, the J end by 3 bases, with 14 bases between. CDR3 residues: CASSLSSGDTHYGYTF. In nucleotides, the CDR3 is TGTGCCAGCAGTTTATCGAGCGGGGACACTCACTATGGCTACACCTTC.

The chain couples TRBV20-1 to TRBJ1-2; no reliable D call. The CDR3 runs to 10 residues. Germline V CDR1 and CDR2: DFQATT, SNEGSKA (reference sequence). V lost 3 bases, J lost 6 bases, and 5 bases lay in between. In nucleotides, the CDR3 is TGCAGTGCTAGTGAGAATGGCTACACCTTC. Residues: CSASENGYTF.

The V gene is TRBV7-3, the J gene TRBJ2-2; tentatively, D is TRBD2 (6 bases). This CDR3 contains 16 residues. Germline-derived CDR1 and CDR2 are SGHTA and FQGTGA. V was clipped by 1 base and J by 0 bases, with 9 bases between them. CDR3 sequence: CASSLMPGANTGELFF. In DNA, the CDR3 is TGTGCCAGCAGCTTAATGCCGGGGGCGAACACCGGGGAGCTGTTTTTT.

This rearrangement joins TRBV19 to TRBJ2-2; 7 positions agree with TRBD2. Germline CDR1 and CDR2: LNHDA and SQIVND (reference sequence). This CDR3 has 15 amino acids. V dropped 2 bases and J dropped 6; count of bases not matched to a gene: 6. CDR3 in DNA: TGTGCCAGTAGTATAATGGATGCGGGGGCCGGGGAGCTGTTTTTT. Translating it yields CASSIMDAGAGELFF.

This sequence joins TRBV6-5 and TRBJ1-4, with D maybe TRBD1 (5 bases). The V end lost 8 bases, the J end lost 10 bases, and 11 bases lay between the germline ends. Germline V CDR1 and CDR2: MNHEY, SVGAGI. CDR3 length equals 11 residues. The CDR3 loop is CASQGGGKLFF. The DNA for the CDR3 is TGTGCCAGCCAGGGCGGGGGAAAACTGTTTTTT.